These 5 T cell receptor beta chains were sequenced from one sample in a study of cytomegalovirus exposure and HLA in healthy donors. PCR primers comprised 60 Vbeta and 13 Jbeta primers. Data came from immunoSEQ multiplex PCR; TCRdb stores just in-frame clones and leaves some out. The sample table sets out 200,000 or so clones. The sequencing sample was made of PBMCs. The receptor source for this set is a girl aged 2 to 10 in good health and CMV-seropositive.

This chain joins TRBV5-8 and TRBJ2-1; no reliable D call. This CDR3 has 12 residues. V dropped 2 bases and J dropped 6 bases, with 6 bases sitting between them. The germline CDR1 and CDR2 sequences are SGHTS and YDEGEE. CDR3 loop: CASSFSGNEQFF. The CDR3 region has the DNA TGTGCCAGCAGCTTTTCAGGCAATGAGCAGTTCTTC.

The chain employs TRBV18 and TRBJ2-1; tentative D call: TRBD2 (6 bases). Germline V gives CDR1 KGHSH, CDR2 LQKENI. The ends were cut back, 2 bases at V and 9 bases at J, with 20 bases in the middle. This CDR3 is built from 16 residues. CDR3 amino acids: CASSPSPPGVQGEQFF. The CDR3 bases are TGTGCCAGCTCACCATCCCCTCCGGGGGTGCAAGGTGAGCAGTTCTTC.

The chain joins TRBV30 to TRBJ2-1; maybe TRBD1 (5 bases). V was pared by 0 bases and J by 8 bases, with 11 bases between. The CDR3 is 13 residues long. Germline V gene lookup returns CDR1 GTSNPN and CDR2 SVGIG (reference sequence). CDR3 sequence (DNA): TGTGCCTGGAGTGTACGACAGTTCGATGAGCAGTTCTTC. The encoded protein is CAWSVRQFDEQFF.

The V gene is TRBV9, the J gene TRBJ2-2, with D tentatively TRBD2 (5 bases). Germline CDR1 is SGDLS and CDR2 is YYNGEE. This CDR3 spans 17 amino acids. Trimming took off 4 bases at V and 3 bases at J, with 19 bases between the two ends. CDR3 in amino acids: CASSPGLGSKDTGELFF. In DNA form, the CDR3 reads TGTGCCAGCAGCCCAGGATTGGGGAGTAAAGACACCGGGGAGCTGTTTTTT.

This chain connects TRBV28 to TRBJ2-3; 10 bases line up with TRBD2. The ends lost 6 bases at V and 3 bases at J; junction bases unmatched: 12. The CDR3 sequence is 17 residues long. CDR1 is MDHEN, CDR2 SYDVKM, per germline. Written as DNA, the CDR3 is TGTGCCAGCAGGCCTAGCGGGAGCGGAGTGGGGACAGATACGCAGTATTTT. It specifies CASRPSGSGVGTDTQYF.